The 2 T cell receptor beta chains reported below all come from one sample, sequenced in a study of CD8 T cells in Susac syndrome. RNA totalling 0.5 to 1 ug underwent reverse transcription with random hexamers. TCRdb reprocessed the immunoSEQ multiplex PCR reads via MiXCR and lists one record per CDR3 protein. Found here are approximately 280,000 distinct CDR3 sequences, approximately 85% of them singletons; the top ten hold approximately 0.11%. What was sequenced was CD8+ T cells from PBMCs. These receptors originate from a human donor with multiple sclerosis.

This CDR3 reads CACSGTGNNEQYF. DNA for the CDR3: TGTGCCTGCTCCGGGACAGGGAATAACGAGCAGTACTTC. The chain couples TRBV30 to TRBJ2-7; 9 bases align to TRBD1. V was pared by 6 bases and J by 5 bases, with 8 bases of the junction left unmatched. This CDR3 is 13 amino acids long. Germline-derived CDR1 and CDR2 are GTSNPN and SVGIG (reference sequence). Drawing the rest from reference TRBV30 and TRBJ2-7, the complete variable domain is SQTIHQWPATLVQPVGSPLSLECTVEGTSNPNLYWYRQAAGRGLQLLFYSVGIGQISSEVPQNLSASRPQDRQFILSSKKLLLSDSGFYLCACSGTGNNEQYFGPGTRLTVT.

This sequence joins TRBV27 and TRBJ1-1; D remains unclear. The germline V and J ends were trimmed by 4 bases and 1 base, with 10 bases remaining between them. The CDR3 spans 14 residues. Germline V gives CDR1 MNHEY, CDR2 SMNVEV (reference sequence). CDR3 coding DNA: TGTGCCAGCAGTTCGGTCAGCTCGAACACTGAAGCTTTCTTT. This gives the protein CASSSVSSNTEAFF.